This is a list of T cell receptor beta chains from one sample in a study of T cell responses to AZD1222 COVID-19 vaccine. Sequencing used immunoSEQ multiplex PCR; TCRdb keeps in-frame clones, though not all of them. The sample yields over 150,000 clones, approximately 90% seen once. The material was peripheral blood, obtained on day 0 of AZD1222 vaccination. These receptors were collected from an adult in good health. The CDR3 runs from the conserved cysteine through the conserved F or W. The D gene is left open where the match is weak. Clone size, where shown, is once, few, many, or a class for clones that have expanded.

clone size	V gene	J gene	D gene	CDR3 DNA	CDR3 protein
.	TRBV27	TRBJ2-3	TRBD2	TGTGCCAGCAGACCACGGGGGGGCGGGAGCGATACGCAGTATTTT	CASRPRGGGSDTQYF
.	TRBV24-1	TRBJ2-7	.	TGTGCCACCAGTGATTTCGGAGAGCAGTACTTC	CATSDFGEQYF
.	TRBV25-1	TRBJ1-5	TRBD1	TGTGCCAGCAGTGTATCAGGGGGCGGGAGTAGTCAGCCCCAGCATTTT	CASSVSGGGSSQPQHF
.	TRBV30	TRBJ1-2	.	TGTGCCTGGAACAGTTTGGGCAACTATGGCTACACCTTC	CAWNSLGNYGYTF
few	TRBV3-1/TRBV3-2	TRBJ1-2	.	TGTGCCAGCAGTCTACAGGGATCGAACTATGGCTACACCTTC	CASSLQGSNYGYTF
.	TRBV7-2	TRBJ2-2	.	TGTGCCAGCAGCCCAAAACGGGTGGGTGGCACCGGGGAGCTGTTTTTT	CASSPKRVGGTGELFF
.	TRBV11-2	TRBJ2-3	.	TGTGCCAGCAGCTTAGATCTGCAGGGAACTTCCACAGATACGCAGTATTTT	CASSLDLQGTSTDTQYF
.	TRBV28	TRBJ2-1	TRBD1	TGTGCCAGCAGTGAAGGGGGCTACTCTAGCGAGCAGTTCTTC	CASSEGGYSSEQFF
.	TRBV9	TRBJ2-7	.	TGTGCCAGCAGCGTAGGCATAGCGGCCCACGAGCAGTACTTC	CASSVGIAAHEQYF
.	TRBV5-4	TRBJ2-5	.	TGTGCCAGCAGCTTGCAGGGAGTCATAGGAGAGACCCAGTACTTC	CASSLQGVIGETQYF
.	TRBV28	TRBJ1-2	TRBD1	TGTGCCAGCAGTTTATTACTAGGGGGCGAGAACTATGGCTACACCTTC	CASSLLLGGENYGYTF
.	TRBV28	TRBJ1-2	.	TGTGCCAGCAGTCTACGGGGGTATGGCTACACCTTC	CASSLRGYGYTF
.	TRBV28	TRBJ1-1	.	TGTGCCAGCAGTTTTTCTATTCAGGGGTTCACTGAAGCTTTCTTT	CASSFSIQGFTEAFF
.	TRBV6-5	TRBJ2-1	TRBD1	TGTGCCAGCAGTTACCTGCAGGGGGCGAACAATGAGCAGTTCTTC	CASSYLQGANNEQFF
few	TRBV19	TRBJ1-6	.	TGTGCCAGTAGTTATGGAGGTAATTCACCCCTCCACTTT	CASSYGGNSPLHF
.	TRBV11-2	TRBJ2-2	TRBD2	TGTGCCAGCAGCCCAAGGGGGGGACTAGAACCCGGGGAGCTGTTTTTT	CASSPRGGLEPGELFF
.	TRBV2	TRBJ1-6	TRBD1	TGTGCCAGCAGTGGAGGACAGGGCCCACCCCTCCACTTT	CASSGGQGPPLHF